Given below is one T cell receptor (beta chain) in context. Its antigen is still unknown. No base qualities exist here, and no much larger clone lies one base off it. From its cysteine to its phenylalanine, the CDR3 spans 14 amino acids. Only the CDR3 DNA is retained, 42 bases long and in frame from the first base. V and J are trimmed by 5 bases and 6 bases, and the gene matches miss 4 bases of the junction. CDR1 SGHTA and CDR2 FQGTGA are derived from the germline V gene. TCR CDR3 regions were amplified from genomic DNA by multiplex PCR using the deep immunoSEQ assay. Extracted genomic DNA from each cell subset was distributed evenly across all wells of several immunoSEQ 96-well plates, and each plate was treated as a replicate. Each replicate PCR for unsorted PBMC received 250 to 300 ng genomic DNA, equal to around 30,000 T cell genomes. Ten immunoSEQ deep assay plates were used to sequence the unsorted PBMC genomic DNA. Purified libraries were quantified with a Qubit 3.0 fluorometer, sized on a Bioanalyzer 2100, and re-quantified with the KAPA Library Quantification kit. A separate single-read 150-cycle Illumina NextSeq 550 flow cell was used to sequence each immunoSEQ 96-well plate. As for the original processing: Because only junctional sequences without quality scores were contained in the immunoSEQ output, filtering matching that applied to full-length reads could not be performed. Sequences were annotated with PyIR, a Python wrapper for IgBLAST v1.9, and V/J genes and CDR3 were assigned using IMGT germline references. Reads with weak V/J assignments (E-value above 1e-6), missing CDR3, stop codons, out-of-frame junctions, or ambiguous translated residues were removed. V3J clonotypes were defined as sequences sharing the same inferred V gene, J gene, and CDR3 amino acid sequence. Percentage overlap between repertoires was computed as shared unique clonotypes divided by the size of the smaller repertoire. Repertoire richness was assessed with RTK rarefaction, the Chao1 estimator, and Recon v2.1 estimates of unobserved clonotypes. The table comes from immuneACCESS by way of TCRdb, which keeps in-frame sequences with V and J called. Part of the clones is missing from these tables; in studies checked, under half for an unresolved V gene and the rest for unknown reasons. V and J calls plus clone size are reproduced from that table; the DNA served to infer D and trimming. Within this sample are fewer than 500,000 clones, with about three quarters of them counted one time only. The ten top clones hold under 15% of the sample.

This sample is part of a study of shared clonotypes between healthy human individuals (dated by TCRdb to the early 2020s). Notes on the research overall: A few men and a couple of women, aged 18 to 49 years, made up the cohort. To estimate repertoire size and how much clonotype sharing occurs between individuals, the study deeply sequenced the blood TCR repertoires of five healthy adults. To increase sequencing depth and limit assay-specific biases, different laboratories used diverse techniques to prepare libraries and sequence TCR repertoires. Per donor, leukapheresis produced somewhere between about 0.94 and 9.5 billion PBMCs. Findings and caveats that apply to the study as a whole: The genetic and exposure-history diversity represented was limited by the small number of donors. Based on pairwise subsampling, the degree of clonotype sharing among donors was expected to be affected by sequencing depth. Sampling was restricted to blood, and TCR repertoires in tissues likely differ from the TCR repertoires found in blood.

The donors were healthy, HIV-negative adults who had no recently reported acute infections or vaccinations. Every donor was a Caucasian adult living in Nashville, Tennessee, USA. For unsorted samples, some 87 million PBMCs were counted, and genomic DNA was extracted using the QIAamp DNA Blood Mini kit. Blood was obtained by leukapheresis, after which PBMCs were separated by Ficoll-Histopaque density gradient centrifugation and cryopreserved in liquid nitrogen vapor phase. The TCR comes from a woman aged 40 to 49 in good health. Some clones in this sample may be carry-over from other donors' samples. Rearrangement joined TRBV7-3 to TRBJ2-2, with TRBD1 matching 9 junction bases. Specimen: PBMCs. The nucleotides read TGTGCCAGCAGCCTACAGGGGGCCGCCGGGGAGCTGTTTTTT. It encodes CASSLQGAAGELFF.